A single sample gave rise to the 8 T cell receptor beta chains below, sequenced in a study of Graves' ophthalmopathy and Graves' hyperthyroidism. Amplified TCR beta CDR3 regions were obtained using RNA transcripts as template. The workflow started with a first-round RT-PCR run with HTBI primers and then moved on to a second-round multiplex PCR. TCRdb ran MiXCR on the multiplex PCR reads and lists one entry per CDR3 protein. The sample records more than 300,000 distinct CDR3 sequences, roughly 15% being singletons. Sequenced material: peripheral blood. The source of these receptors is a woman aged 18-29 years with stable Graves' hyperthyroidism.

This clonotype was recorded many times. J is TRBJ2-2 and V is TRBV6-1; perhaps D is TRBD1 or TRBD2 (5 bases each). CDR3 length equals 17 residues. Per the germline V gene, CDR1 is MNHNS and CDR2 is SASEGT. Trimming removed 3 bases from V and 4 bases from J, with 18 bases in between. The CDR3 loop is CASSDLLGPPGTGELFF. In nucleotides, the CDR3 is TGTGCCAGCAGTGATTTGTTGGGACCCCCTGGCACCGGGGAGCTGTTTTTT.

In this sample, this clonotype turned up many times. The chain joins TRBV12-3 or TRBV12-4 to TRBJ1-2; 7 nucleotides agree with TRBD1. The CDR3 extends over 14 amino acids. V was clipped by 4 bases and J by 7 bases; unmatched bases: 9. The CDR3 bases are TGTGCCAGCAGTTCAACGGGACAGTTAAGTGGCTACACCTTC. As protein: CASSSTGQLSGYTF.

As for this clonotype: The final CDR3 position lacks the conserved phenylalanine or tryptophan, pointing to a likely read error. The chain carries TRBV20-1 and TRBJ1-2; D unclear. Germline CDR1 DFQATT, CDR2 SNEGSKA (reference sequence). There are 14 residues in the CDR3. The germline V and J ends were trimmed by 1 base and 4 bases, with 13 bases remaining between them. The DNA for the CDR3 is TGCAGTGCTAGAGTCGAAGGGAAAATCTATGGCTACACCTAC. It codes for CSARVEGKIYGYTY.

This clonotype has ten or more counts. The rearrangement joins TRBV12-3 or TRBV12-4 to TRBJ1-5; D gene unclear. This CDR3 spans 17 amino acids. Trimming removed 3 bases at V and 2 bases at J, with 17 bases between. The CDR3 bases are TGTGCCAGCAGTTTTTACGAATGGGTGGGAGGCAATCAGCCCCAGCATTTT. Residues: CASSFYEWVGGNQPQHF.

This clonotype showed up many times. The J gene is TRBJ2-7, the V gene TRBV6-1; 8 bases agree with TRBD1. This CDR3 contains 14 residues. Germline assignment: CDR1 MNHNS and CDR2 SASEGT. Trimming cost V 8 bases and J 7 bases; bases outside gene matches: 13. The DNA for the CDR3 is TGTGCCAGCGGACAACAGGGGGTAAGGGAAGAGCAGTACTTC. It is translated as CASGQQGVREEQYF.

This clonotype was counted ten times or more. The chain is built from TRBV4-1 and TRBJ1-1; D is unresolved. Trimming took 4 bases from V and 0 from J, leaving 18 bases between them. CDR3 length: 17 amino acids. Per the germline V gene, CDR1 is MGHRA and CDR2 is YSYEKL. The CDR3 spells CASSLSVARRMNTEAFF. DNA of the CDR3: TGCGCCAGCAGCCTATCCGTCGCTCGACGAATGAACACTGAAGCTTTCTTT.

Many counts were recorded for this clonotype. The chain uses TRBV7-8 and TRBJ2-7, with 9 bases fitting TRBD1. The CDR3 consists of 15 residues. J was trimmed by 5 bases and V by 4 bases; bases with no gene match: 9. Germline V gives CDR1 SGHVS, CDR2 FQNEAQ. DNA for the CDR3: TGTGCCAGCAGCTCTAAGAGACAGGGGGGACACGAGCAGTACTTC. It is translated as CASSSKRQGGHEQYF.

This clonotype was detected a few times. The chain is built from TRBV6-4 and TRBJ2-1; no reliable D call. CDR3 length: 14 residues. The V end lost 6 bases, the J end lost 0 bases, and 9 bases lay between the germline ends. CDR1 is MRHNA and CDR2 is SNTAGT in the germline V gene. CDR3 bases: TGTGCCAGCAGGCCCTTGAGCTCCTACAATGAGCAGTTCTTC. It specifies CASRPLSSYNEQFF.